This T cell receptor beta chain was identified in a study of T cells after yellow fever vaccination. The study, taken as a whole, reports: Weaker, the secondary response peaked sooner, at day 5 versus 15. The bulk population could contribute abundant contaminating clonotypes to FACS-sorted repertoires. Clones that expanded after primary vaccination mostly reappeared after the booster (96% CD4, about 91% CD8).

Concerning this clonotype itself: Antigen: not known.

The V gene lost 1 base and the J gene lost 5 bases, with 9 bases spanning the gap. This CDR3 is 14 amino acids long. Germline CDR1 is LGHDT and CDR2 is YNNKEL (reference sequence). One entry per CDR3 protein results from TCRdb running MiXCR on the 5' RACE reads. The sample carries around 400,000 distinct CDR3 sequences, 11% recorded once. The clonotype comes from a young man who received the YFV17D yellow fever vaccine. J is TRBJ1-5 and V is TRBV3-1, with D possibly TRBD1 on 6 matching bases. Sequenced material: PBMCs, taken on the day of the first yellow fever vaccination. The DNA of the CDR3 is TGTGCCAGCAGCCAAGGGTACAGGGATCAGCCCCAGCATTTT. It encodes CASSQGYRDQPQHF.